The next 4 T cell receptor beta chains were all read from a single sample in a study of cytomegalovirus exposure and HLA in healthy donors. Both 60 Vbeta primers and 13 Jbeta primers went into the PCR. The table came from immunoSEQ multiplex PCR; TCRdb's copy has only in-frame clones and leaves some out. This sample's table has roughly 82,000 clones. The specimen sequenced was PBMCs. These receptor sequences come from an older woman in good health and CMV-seronegative.

The chain uses TRBV11-1 and TRBJ2-3; the match to TRBD2 covers 7 bases. Germline V gene lookup returns CDR1 SGHAT and CDR2 FQDESV (reference sequence). This CDR3 spans 17 amino acids. Germline trimming cut 6 bases from V and 6 bases from J; bases unmatched to any gene: 18. CDR3 in amino acids: CASSPGPKAGVLDTQYF. The CDR3 DNA is TGTGCCAGCAGTCCCGGCCCGAAGGCGGGAGTTTTGGATACGCAGTATTTT. The variable domain in full, with the rest retrieved from reference TRBV11-1 and TRBJ2-3, is EAEVAQSPRYKITEKSQAVAFWCDPISGHATLYWYRQILGQGPELLVQFQDESVVDDSQLPKDRFSAERLKGVDSTLKIQPAELGDSAMYLCASSPGPKAGVLDTQYFGPGTRLTVL.

CDR3 DNA sequence: TGCGCCAGCAGCGCTTCTAAATCCTACGAGCAGTACTTC. Translating gives CASSASKSYEQYF. The chain carries TRBV4-1 and TRBJ2-7; D unclear. The germline V and J ends were trimmed by 5 bases and 1 base, with 9 bases remaining between them. This CDR3 region has 13 residues. CDR1 is MGHRA, CDR2 YSYEKL, per germline.

This clone is labeled medium-sized based on frequency. The CDR3 coding sequence is TGTGCCAGCAGTTTGGCGGGGACAGGGGCGACCTATGGCTACACCTTC. Translating it yields CASSLAGTGATYGYTF. The V and J genes are TRBV28 and TRBJ1-2; 10 nucleotides match TRBD1. CDR1 is MDHEN, CDR2 SYDVKM, per germline. There are 16 residues in the CDR3. Unmatched junction bases numbered 8, after V lost 3 bases and J lost 4 bases.

The V and J genes are TRBV19 and TRBJ1-2, with 12 bases lining up with TRBD1. Per germline, CDR1 LNHDA and CDR2 SQIVND (reference sequence). The CDR3 sequence is 14 residues long. J lost 2 bases, V lost 9 bases, and 4 bases had no gene match. The CDR3 sequence is CASRDRGLNYGYTF. The CDR3, as DNA: TGTGCCAGCCGGGACAGGGGGCTCAACTATGGCTACACCTTC.